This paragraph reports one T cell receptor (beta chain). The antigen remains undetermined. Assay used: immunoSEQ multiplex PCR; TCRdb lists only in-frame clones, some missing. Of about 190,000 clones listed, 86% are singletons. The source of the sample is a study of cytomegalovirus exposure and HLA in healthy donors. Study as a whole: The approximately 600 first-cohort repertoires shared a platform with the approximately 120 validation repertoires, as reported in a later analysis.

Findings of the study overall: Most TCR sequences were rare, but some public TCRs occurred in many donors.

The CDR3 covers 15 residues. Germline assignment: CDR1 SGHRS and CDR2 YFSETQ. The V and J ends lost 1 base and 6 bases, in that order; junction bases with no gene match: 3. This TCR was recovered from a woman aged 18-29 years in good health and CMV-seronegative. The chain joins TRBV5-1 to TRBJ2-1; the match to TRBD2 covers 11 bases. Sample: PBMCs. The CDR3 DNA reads TGCGCCAGCAGCTTGACTAGCGGGAGTATCAATGAGCAGTTCTTC. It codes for CASSLTSGSINEQFF.